The 20 T cell receptor beta chains listed next were all sequenced from one sample in a study of blood T cell repertoires in COVID-19. Method: immunoSEQ multiplex PCR; TCRdb's copy keeps in-frame clones and lacks some. The sample holds about 240,000 clones, around 83% seen once. The sequenced sample was peripheral blood. Receptors originate from a woman in her 50s with COVID-19, enrolled during active disease.

The chain employs TRBV7-9 and TRBJ2-7; 8 bases line up with TRBD1. The trim removed 5 bases at V and 5 bases at J, leaving 14 bases unmatched. Germline CDR1 reads SEHNR; CDR2 reads FQNEAQ (reference sequence). This CDR3 is 16 amino acids long. For the CDR3, the DNA is TGTGCCAGCAGCATCCTTTTTGGACAGGGAATCAACGAGCAGTACTTC. Translating it yields CASSILFGQGINEQYF.

The chain combines TRBV6-2 or TRBV6-3 with TRBJ1-4, with 10 bases aligning to TRBD1. CDR1 and CDR2 from the germline V gene are MNHEY and SVGEGT. CDR3 length: 16 residues. V lost 4 bases, J lost 4 bases, and 6 bases stayed unmatched. The CDR3 sequence: CASSSDRGRSNEKLFF. In DNA, the CDR3 is TGTGCCAGCAGTTCGGACAGGGGGAGGAGTAATGAAAAACTGTTTTTT.

V is TRBV25-1 and J is TRBJ1-1; perhaps TRBD1 as D (6 bases). The germline V and J ends were trimmed by 8 bases and 1 base, with 11 bases remaining between them. Germline V CDR1 and CDR2: MGHDK, SYGVNS. This CDR3 spans 13 amino acids. In DNA, the CDR3 is TGTGCCAGCCGGAGGGGGGGGAACACTGAAGCTTTCTTT. Translating gives CASRRGGNTEAFF.

The chain joins TRBV10-3 to TRBJ1-2; 10 nucleotides align to TRBD1. Germline V lookup: CDR1 ENHRY, CDR2 SYGVKD. V lost 7 bases to trimming and J lost 8 bases; unmatched junction nucleotides: 16. The CDR3 extends over 16 amino acids. CDR3 loop: CAITPLPGQGKEGYTF. The CDR3 bases are TGTGCCATCACTCCGTTACCGGGACAGGGGAAAGAAGGCTACACCTTC.

The V gene is TRBV19, the J gene TRBJ1-5; TRBD1 agrees at 7 bases. This CDR3 is 15 amino acids long. J gave up 2 bases and V 6 bases, and 7 bases lay outside the gene matches. The germline V gene encodes CDR1 LNHDA and CDR2 SQIVND (reference sequence). The CDR3 reads CASSLVQGRNQPQHF. The CDR3 DNA reads as TGTGCCAGTAGCCTGGTACAGGGGCGCAATCAGCCCCAGCATTTT.

This chain uses TRBV6-2 or TRBV6-3 with TRBJ1-2; 9 positions agree with TRBD1. CDR1 and CDR2 from the germline V gene are MNHEY and SVGEGT. The length of the CDR3 is 15 residues. With V trimmed by 2 bases and J by 8 bases, 9 bases remained unmatched. The CDR3 loop reads CASSYLRQGVVGYTF. CDR3 nucleotide sequence: TGTGCCAGCAGTTACCTCCGACAGGGGGTCGTAGGCTACACCTTC.

The V and J genes are TRBV10-3 and TRBJ2-2, with a tentative D call TRBD2 (7 bases). The CDR3 contains 14 residues. The germline CDR1 and CDR2 sequences are ENHRY and SYGVKD. Trimming left V 10 bases short and J 5 bases short, with 17 bases between. CDR3 protein: CATCDGGQTGELFF. The CDR3 nucleotides read TGTGCCACCTGCGACGGGGGGCAAACCGGGGAGCTGTTTTTT.

The chain joins TRBV11-3 to TRBJ2-2; no firm D call. This CDR3 is built from 13 residues. V lost 5 bases and J 4 bases, leaving 8 bases between the germline ends. CDR1 and CDR2 (germline): SGHNT, YENEEA. The CDR3 reads CASSGRRTGELFF. CDR3 nucleotide sequence: TGTGCCAGCAGCGGGCGACGCACCGGGGAGCTGTTTTTT.

The chain combines TRBV7-8 with TRBJ1-6; TRBD1 aligns across 10 bases. V was clipped by 1 base and J by 0 bases; unmatched bases: 6. This CDR3 region has 19 residues. CDR1 and CDR2 from the germline V gene are SGHVS and FQNEAQ. CDR3 region: CASSLGGQGGSSYNSPLHF. In DNA, the CDR3 is TGTGCCAGCAGCTTAGGAGGACAGGGGGGGAGCTCCTATAATTCACCCCTCCACTTT.

J is TRBJ1-1 and V is TRBV10-3; 8 bases match TRBD1. CDR3 length: 14 amino acids. Germline values: CDR1 ENHRY, CDR2 SYGVKD. The J segment lost 1 base and the V segment lost 7 bases, leaving 5 bases of the junction unmatched. The CDR3 reads CAITLDRGNTEAFF. In DNA, the CDR3 is TGTGCCATCACCCTCGACAGGGGGAACACTGAAGCTTTCTTT.

DNA for the CDR3: TGTGCCAGCAGCGACAGGGTGGGTGAAAAACTGTTTTTT. Its translation is CASSDRVGEKLFF. The genes are TRBV5-4 and TRBJ1-4; 7 bases are shared with TRBD1. Germline CDR1 and CDR2: SGHNT and YYREEE (reference sequence). This CDR3 has 13 residues. With 4 bases clipped from V and 7 bases from J, the junction kept 4 bases outside the gene matches.

The V call is TRBV12-3 or TRBV12-4, the J call TRBJ1-1; weak D call: TRBD1 (5 bases). V lost 6 bases to trimming and J lost 11 bases, with 16 bases between them. CDR3 size: 12 residues. The CDR3 is CASSIRGTEAFF. Here the CDR3 DNA reads TGTGCCAGCAGCATAAGGGGCACGGAGGCTTTCTTT.

V and J are TRBV29-1 and TRBJ1-1; a possible D gene is TRBD1 (5 bases). Trimming stripped 4 bases from V and 2 bases from J, with 8 bases between. The CDR3 consists of 12 residues. Germline CDR1 and CDR2: SQVTM and ANQGSEA. The CDR3 DNA follows: TGCAGCGTTGGGGGGGGAAACACTGAAGCTTTCTTT. This sequence encodes CSVGGGNTEAFF.

This chain uses TRBV4-2 with TRBJ1-1, with D perhaps matching TRBD1 (5 bases). The germline CDR1 and CDR2 sequences are LGHNA and YNFKEQ. The CDR3 has 15 amino acids. The V end was cut by 0 bases, the J end by 6 bases, with 14 bases between. CDR3: CASSQDGGTGSEAFF. DNA for the CDR3: TGTGCCAGCAGCCAAGATGGAGGGACGGGGTCTGAAGCTTTCTTT.

J is TRBJ2-7 and V is TRBV6-5; D may be TRBD1 (5 bases). Germline CDR1 is MNHEY and CDR2 is SVGAGI. This CDR3 has 15 amino acids. Trimming removed 7 bases at V and 1 base at J, with 17 bases between. The CDR3 sequence: CASKEGAAFSYEQYV. For the CDR3, the DNA is TGTGCCAGCAAGGAAGGGGCTGCCTTTTCCTACGAGCAGTACGTC.

For the CDR3, the DNA is TGTGCCAGCAGTTACGAATGGACAGGGGACAAAGCTTTCTTT. Protein product: CASSYEWTGDKAFF. The chain employs TRBV6-5 and TRBJ1-1, with 9 bases aligning to TRBD1. J was trimmed by 9 bases and V by 2 bases; bases with no gene match: 7. Germline V gene lookup returns CDR1 MNHEY and CDR2 SVGAGI. The CDR3 runs to 14 residues.

The count of this clone is one. The chain links TRBV2 to TRBJ2-3, with 7 positions matching TRBD2. The V and J ends lost 2 bases and 0 bases, in that order; junction bases with no gene match: 2. This CDR3 region has 15 residues. Germline V gives CDR1 SNHLY, CDR2 FYNNEI. The CDR3 sequence is CASSEYGGSTDTQYF. CDR3 DNA sequence: TGTGCCAGCAGTGAATACGGGGGGAGCACAGATACGCAGTATTTT.

This clone turned up a few times. The chain combines TRBV5-1 with TRBJ1-5; no firm D call. The CDR3 loop spans 15 amino acids. V dropped 0 bases and J dropped 7 bases, with 14 bases sitting between them. Looked up from germline, CDR1 is SGHRS and CDR2 is YFSETQ. The CDR3 region is CASSLAGGSGQPQHF. Here the CDR3 DNA reads TGCGCCAGCAGCTTGGCTGGTGGCAGCGGGCAGCCCCAGCATTTT. The full variable domain, in which reference TRBV5-1 and TRBJ1-5 provide the parts outside the CDR3, is KAGVTQTPRYLIKTRGQQVTLSCSPISGHRSVSWYQQTPGQGLQFLFEYFSETQRNKGNFPGRFSGRQFSNSRSEMNVSTLELGDSALYLCASSLAGGSGQPQHFGDGTRLSIL.

The table lists this clone with a few counts. The rearrangement links TRBV2 to TRBJ2-2; 7 bases line up with TRBD1. The germline V gene encodes CDR1 SNHLY and CDR2 FYNNEI. There are 14 residues in the CDR3. The trim removed 2 bases at V and 6 bases at J, leaving 3 bases unmatched. The CDR3 region has the DNA TGTGCCAGCAGTGAATGGCAGGGGGCCGGGGAGCTGTTTTTT. Protein product: CASSEWQGAGELFF.

V is TRBV5-1 and J is TRBJ2-5; 10 bases align to TRBD1. Germline CDR1 SGHRS, CDR2 YFSETQ. With V trimmed by 4 bases and J by 1 base, 4 bases remained unmatched. The CDR3 runs to 15 residues. The CDR3 DNA is TGCGCCAGCAGCGGGACAGGGGTCCCCCAAGAGACCCAGTACTTC. Translation gives CASSGTGVPQETQYF. Combining the CDR3 with reference TRBV5-1 and TRBJ2-5 gives the whole variable domain KAGVTQTPRYLIKTRGQQVTLSCSPISGHRSVSWYQQTPGQGLQFLFEYFSETQRNKGNFPGRFSGRQFSNSRSEMNVSTLELGDSALYLCASSGTGVPQETQYFGPGTRLLVL.